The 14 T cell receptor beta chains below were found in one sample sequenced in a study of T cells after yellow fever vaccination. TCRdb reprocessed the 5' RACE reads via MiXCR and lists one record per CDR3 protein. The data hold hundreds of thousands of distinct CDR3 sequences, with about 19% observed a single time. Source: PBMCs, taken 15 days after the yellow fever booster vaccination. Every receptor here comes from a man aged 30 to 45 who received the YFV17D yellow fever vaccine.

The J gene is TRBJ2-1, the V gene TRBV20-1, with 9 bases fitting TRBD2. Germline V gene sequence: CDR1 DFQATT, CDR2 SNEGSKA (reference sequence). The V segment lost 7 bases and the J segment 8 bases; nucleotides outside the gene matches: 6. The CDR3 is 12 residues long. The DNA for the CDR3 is TGCAGTGTCCGGACTAGCGTGGATGAGCAGTTCTTC. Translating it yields CSVRTSVDEQFF.

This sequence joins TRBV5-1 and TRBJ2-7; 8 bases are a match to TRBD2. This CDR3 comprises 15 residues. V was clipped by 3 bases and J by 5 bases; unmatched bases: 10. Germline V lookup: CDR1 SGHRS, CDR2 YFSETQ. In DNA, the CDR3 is TGCGCCAGCAGCTCGCGGACTAGCCGGGACAACGAGCAGTACTTC. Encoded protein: CASSSRTSRDNEQYF.

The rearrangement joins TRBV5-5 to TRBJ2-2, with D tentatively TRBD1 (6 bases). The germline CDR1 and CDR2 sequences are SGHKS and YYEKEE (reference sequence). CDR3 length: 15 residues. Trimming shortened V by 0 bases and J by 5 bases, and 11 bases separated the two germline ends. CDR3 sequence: CASSLGQVETGELFF. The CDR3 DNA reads TGTGCCAGCAGCTTGGGACAGGTGGAGACCGGGGAGCTGTTTTTT.

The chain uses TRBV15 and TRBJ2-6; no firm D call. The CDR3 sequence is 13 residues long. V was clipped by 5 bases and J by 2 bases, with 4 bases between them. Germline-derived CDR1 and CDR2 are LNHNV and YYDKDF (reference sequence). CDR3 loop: CATSATGANVLTF. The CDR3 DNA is TGTGCCACCAGCGCCACTGGGGCCAACGTCCTGACTTTC.

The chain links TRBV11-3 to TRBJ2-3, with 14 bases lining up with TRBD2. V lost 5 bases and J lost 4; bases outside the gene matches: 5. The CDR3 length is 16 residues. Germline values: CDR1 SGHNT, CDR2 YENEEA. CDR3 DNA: TGTGCCAGCAGCAAGGGACTAGCGGGAGTGGCAGATACGCAGTATTTT. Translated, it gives CASSKGLAGVADTQYF. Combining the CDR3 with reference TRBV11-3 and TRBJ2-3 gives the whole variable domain EAGVVQSPRYKIIEKKQPVAFWCNPISGHNTLYWYLQNLGQGPELLIRYENEEAVDDSQLPKDRFSAERLKGVDSTLKIQPAELGDSAVYLCASSKGLAGVADTQYFGPGTRLTVL.

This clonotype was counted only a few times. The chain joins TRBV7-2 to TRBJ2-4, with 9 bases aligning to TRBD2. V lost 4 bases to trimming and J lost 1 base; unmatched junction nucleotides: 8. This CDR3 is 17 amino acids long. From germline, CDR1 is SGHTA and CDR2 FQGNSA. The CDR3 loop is CASSSTAGGRAKNIQYF. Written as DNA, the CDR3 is TGTGCCAGCAGCTCCACCGCGGGAGGGCGGGCCAAAAACATTCAGTACTTC. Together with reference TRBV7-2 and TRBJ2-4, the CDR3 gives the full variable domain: GAGVSQSPSNKVTEKGKDVELRCDPISGHTALYWYRQSLGQGLEFLIYFQGNSAPDKSGLPSDRFSAERTGGSVSTLTIQRTQQEDSAVYLCASSSTAGGRAKNIQYFGAGTRLSVL.

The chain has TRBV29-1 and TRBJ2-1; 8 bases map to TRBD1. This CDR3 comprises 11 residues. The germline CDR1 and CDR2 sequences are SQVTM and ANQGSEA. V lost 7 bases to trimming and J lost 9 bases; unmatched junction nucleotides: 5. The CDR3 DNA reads TGCAGCGCTCCAGGGGGCAGTGAGCAGTTCTTC. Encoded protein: CSAPGGSEQFF.

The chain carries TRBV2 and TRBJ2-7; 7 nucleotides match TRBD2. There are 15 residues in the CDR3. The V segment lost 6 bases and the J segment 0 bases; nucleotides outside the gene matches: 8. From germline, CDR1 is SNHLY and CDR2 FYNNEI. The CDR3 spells CASRVLAQSSYEQYF. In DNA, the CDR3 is TGTGCCAGCAGGGTACTAGCGCAAAGCTCCTACGAGCAGTACTTC.

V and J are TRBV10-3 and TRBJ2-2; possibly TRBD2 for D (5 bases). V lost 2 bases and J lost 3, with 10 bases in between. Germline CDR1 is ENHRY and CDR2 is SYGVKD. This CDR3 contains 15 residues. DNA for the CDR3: TGTGCCATCAGTGAGGCGGGTGTGGACACCGGGGAGCTGTTTTTT. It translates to CAISEAGVDTGELFF.

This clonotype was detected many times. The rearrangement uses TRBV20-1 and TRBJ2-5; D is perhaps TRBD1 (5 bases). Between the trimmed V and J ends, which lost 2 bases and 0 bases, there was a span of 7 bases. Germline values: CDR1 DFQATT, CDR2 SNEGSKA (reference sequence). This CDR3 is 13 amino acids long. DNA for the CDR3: TGCAGTGCTAGATCGGACAACCAAGAGACCCAGTACTTC. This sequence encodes CSARSDNQETQYF.

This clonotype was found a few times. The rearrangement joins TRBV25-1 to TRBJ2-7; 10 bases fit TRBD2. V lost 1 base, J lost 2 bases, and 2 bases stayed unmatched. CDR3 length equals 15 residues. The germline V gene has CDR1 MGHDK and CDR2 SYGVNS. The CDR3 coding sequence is TGTGCCAGCAGTGAATTAAGCGGGAGGGCCTACGAGCAGTACTTC. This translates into CASSELSGRAYEQYF.

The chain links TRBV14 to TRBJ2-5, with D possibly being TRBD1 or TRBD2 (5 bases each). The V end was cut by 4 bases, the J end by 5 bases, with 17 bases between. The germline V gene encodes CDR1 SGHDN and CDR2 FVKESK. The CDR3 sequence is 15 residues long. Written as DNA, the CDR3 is TGTGCCAGCAGCCCTTATGGGGCAGCGGCGGAGACCCAGTACTTC. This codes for CASSPYGAAAETQYF.

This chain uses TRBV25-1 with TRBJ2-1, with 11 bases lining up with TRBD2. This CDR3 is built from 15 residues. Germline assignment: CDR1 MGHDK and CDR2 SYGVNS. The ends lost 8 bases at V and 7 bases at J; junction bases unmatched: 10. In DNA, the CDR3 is TGTGCCAGCGGCTTAGCGGGAGGGCCGTCTAATGAGCAGTTCTTC. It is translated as CASGLAGGPSNEQFF.

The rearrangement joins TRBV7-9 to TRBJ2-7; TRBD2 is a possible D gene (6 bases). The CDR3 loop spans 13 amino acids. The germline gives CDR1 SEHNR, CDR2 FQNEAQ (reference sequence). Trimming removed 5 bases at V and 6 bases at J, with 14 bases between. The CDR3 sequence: CASSALTSTEQYF. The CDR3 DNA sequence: TGTGCCAGCAGCGCCTTGACTAGTACCGAGCAGTACTTC. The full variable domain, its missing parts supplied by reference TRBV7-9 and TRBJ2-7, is DTGVSQNPRHKITKRGQNVTFRCDPISEHNRLYWYRQTLGQGPEFLTYFQNEAQLEKSRLLSDRFSAERPKGSFSTLEIQRTEQGDSAMYLCASSALTSTEQYFGPGTRLTVT.